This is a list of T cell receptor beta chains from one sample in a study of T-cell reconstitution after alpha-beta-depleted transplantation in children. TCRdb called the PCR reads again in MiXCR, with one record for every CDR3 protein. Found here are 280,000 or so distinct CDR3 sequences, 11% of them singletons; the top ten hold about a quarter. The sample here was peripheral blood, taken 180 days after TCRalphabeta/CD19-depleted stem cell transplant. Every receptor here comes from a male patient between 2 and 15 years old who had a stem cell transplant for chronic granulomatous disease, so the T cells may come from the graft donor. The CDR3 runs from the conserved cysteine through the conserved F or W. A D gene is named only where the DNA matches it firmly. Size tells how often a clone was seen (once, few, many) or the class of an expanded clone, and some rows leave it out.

cdr3_nt: TGCAGCGTTGAAGGTGCGGGAAAAACCATAAAGTACAATGAGCAGTTCTTC
cdr3_aa: CSVEGAGKTIKYNEQFF
v_call: TRBV29-1
j_call: TRBJ2-1
clone_size: few
d_call: NA

cdr3_nt: TGCGCCAGCAGCCAATTGGGCCTCTCTGCGCCCCCTAGCACAGATACGCAGTATTTT
cdr3_aa: CASSQLGLSAPPSTDTQYF
v_call: TRBV4-1
j_call: TRBJ2-3
clone_size: many
d_call: NA

cdr3_nt: TGTGCCAGCAGTTTGGCGGGACAGAACCTAAATTCACCCCTCCACTTT
cdr3_aa: CASSLAGQNLNSPLHF
v_call: TRBV12-3/TRBV12-4
j_call: TRBJ1-6
clone_size: many
d_call: TRBD1

cdr3_nt: TGTGCCAGCAGCCTCAAAACCAAAGCGGGACCCCACACAGATACGCAGTATTTT
cdr3_aa: CASSLKTKAGPHTDTQYF
v_call: TRBV27
j_call: TRBJ2-3
clone_size: NA
d_call: TRBD2

cdr3_nt: TGTGCCAGCAGCTCCGGGACTAGCGGGGGGTTGAGCTACGAGCAGTACTTC
cdr3_aa: CASSSGTSGGLSYEQYF
v_call: TRBV7-2
j_call: TRBJ2-7
clone_size: many
d_call: TRBD2

cdr3_nt: TGTGCCAGCAGCTTTAGCGGAAACCCCTACAATGAGCAGTTCTTC
cdr3_aa: CASSFSGNPYNEQFF
v_call: TRBV7-2
j_call: TRBJ2-1
clone_size: many
d_call: NA

cdr3_nt: TGCGCCAGCAGCTTAGCAGGGCGGAGTAATTCACCCCTCCACTTT
cdr3_aa: CASSLAGRSNSPLHF
v_call: TRBV5-1
j_call: TRBJ1-6
clone_size: many
d_call: NA

cdr3_nt: TGTGCCACCACGTTTTTAGACAGGGCGGTGACAGATACGCAGTATTTT
cdr3_aa: CATTFLDRAVTDTQYF
v_call: TRBV15
j_call: TRBJ2-3
clone_size: many
d_call: TRBD1

cdr3_nt: TGTGCCAGTCCGAGCCGAGGGAGGGTTTCCTACGAGCGGTACTTC
cdr3_aa: CASPSRGRVSYERYF
v_call: TRBV12-3/TRBV12-4
j_call: TRBJ2-7
clone_size: NA
d_call: TRBD2

cdr3_nt: TGTGCCAGCAGTACTCGTGGCGGAGGGGGGAATGAGCAGTTCTTC
cdr3_aa: CASSTRGGGGNEQFF
v_call: TRBV27
j_call: TRBJ2-1
clone_size: many
d_call: NA

cdr3_nt: TGTGCCAGCAGCTTAGGGGGTGACAGGGAGGACATTCAGTACTTC
cdr3_aa: CASSLGGDREDIQYF
v_call: TRBV7-3
j_call: TRBJ2-4
clone_size: many
d_call: NA

cdr3_nt: TGTGCCAGCAGTATTCGGGCAAACGTATACGAGCAGTACTTC
cdr3_aa: CASSIRANVYEQYF
v_call: TRBV27
j_call: TRBJ2-7
clone_size: many
d_call: NA

cdr3_nt: TGCAGTGCTGAAGGGGTAGCGGGGAGCTACGAGCAGTACTTC
cdr3_aa: CSAEGVAGSYEQYF
v_call: TRBV20-1
j_call: TRBJ2-7
clone_size: many
d_call: TRBD2

cdr3_nt: TGTGCCAGCAAGGCTGACAATCAGCCCCAGCATTTT
cdr3_aa: CASKADNQPQHF
v_call: TRBV13
j_call: TRBJ1-5
clone_size: many
d_call: NA

cdr3_nt: TGCAGTGCTAGAGGAGGACAGGTTATGAACACTGAAGCTTTCTTT
cdr3_aa: CSARGGQVMNTEAFF
v_call: TRBV20-1
j_call: TRBJ1-1
clone_size: many
d_call: TRBD1

cdr3_nt: TGCAGTGCTAGAACCGATCGGGGGAGCAATCAGCCCCAGCATTTT
cdr3_aa: CSARTDRGSNQPQHF
v_call: TRBV20-1
j_call: TRBJ1-5
clone_size: many
d_call: NA

cdr3_nt: TGCGCCAGCAGCTTGGCCGGGCGGGTTCACCCAGATACGCAGTATTTT
cdr3_aa: CASSLAGRVHPDTQYF
v_call: TRBV5-1
j_call: TRBJ2-3
clone_size: many
d_call: NA

cdr3_nt: TGTGCCAGCAGTTCCCAGACAGGGCAGCAGTTCTTC
cdr3_aa: CASSSQTGQQFF
v_call: TRBV12-3/TRBV12-4
j_call: TRBJ2-1
clone_size: many
d_call: TRBD1

cdr3_nt: TGTGCCAGTAGCTTACTAGCGGGGGCCTCCACAGATACGCAGTATTTT
cdr3_aa: CASSLLAGASTDTQYF
v_call: TRBV19
j_call: TRBJ2-3
clone_size: few
d_call: TRBD2

cdr3_nt: TGTGCCAGCAGTGATCGGGGATTCTATGGCTACACCTTC
cdr3_aa: CASSDRGFYGYTF
v_call: TRBV25-1
j_call: TRBJ1-2
clone_size: few
d_call: NA

cdr3_nt: TGCGCCAGCAGCTTGGTCTCGGACAGCTATGGCTACACCTTC
cdr3_aa: CASSLVSDSYGYTF
v_call: TRBV5-1
j_call: TRBJ1-2
clone_size: many
d_call: NA

cdr3_nt: TGTGCCAGCAGTCTAAGACTAGCTCCAACCTCCTACGAGCAGTACTTC
cdr3_aa: CASSLRLAPTSYEQYF
v_call: TRBV12-3/TRBV12-4
j_call: TRBJ2-7
clone_size: many
d_call: TRBD2

cdr3_nt: TGTGCCAGCAGCTTAGGTGAAGGGCAGTACTTC
cdr3_aa: CASSLGEGQYF
v_call: TRBV7-2
j_call: TRBJ2-7
clone_size: many
d_call: NA

cdr3_nt: TGTGCCAGCAGCAAAGTCAGTTCCTCCTACAATGAGCAGTTCTTC
cdr3_aa: CASSKVSSSYNEQFF
v_call: TRBV21-1
j_call: TRBJ2-1
clone_size: many
d_call: NA

cdr3_nt: TGCAGCGTCGCTCAGGCTCAAGGCCAGCCCCAGCATTTT
cdr3_aa: CSVAQAQGQPQHF
v_call: TRBV29-1
j_call: TRBJ1-5
clone_size: many
d_call: NA

cdr3_nt: TGCGCCAGCAGCTTGGACACAAACACAGATACGCAGTATTTT
cdr3_aa: CASSLDTNTDTQYF
v_call: TRBV5-1
j_call: TRBJ2-3
clone_size: few
d_call: NA

cdr3_nt: TGTGCCAGCAGTTTAGCCCGACACTCACCCCTCCACTTT
cdr3_aa: CASSLARHSPLHF
v_call: TRBV12-3/TRBV12-4
j_call: TRBJ1-6
clone_size: many
d_call: NA

cdr3_nt: TGTGCCAGCAGCGTAACAGGGTTGAATGAGCAGTTCTTC
cdr3_aa: CASSVTGLNEQFF
v_call: TRBV9
j_call: TRBJ2-1
clone_size: many
d_call: NA

cdr3_nt: TGTGCCAGCGGGAAGTCGGATACGCAGTATTTT
cdr3_aa: CASGKSDTQYF
v_call: TRBV2
j_call: TRBJ2-3
clone_size: many
d_call: NA

cdr3_nt: TGTGCCAGCAGCTTGGTCCCTGGACTCACGGAAAGGGCTGGAAACACCATATATTTT
cdr3_aa: CASSLVPGLTERAGNTIYF
v_call: TRBV5-6
j_call: TRBJ1-3
clone_size: many
d_call: NA

cdr3_nt: TGTGCCAGCAGTTTTTCTCGCGGGAATGAGCAGTTCTTC
cdr3_aa: CASSFSRGNEQFF
v_call: TRBV12-3/TRBV12-4
j_call: TRBJ2-1
clone_size: many
d_call: NA

cdr3_nt: TGCAGCCGGATAGTTGGAAATGAGCAGTTCTTC
cdr3_aa: CSRIVGNEQFF
v_call: TRBV29-1
j_call: TRBJ2-1
clone_size: many
d_call: NA

cdr3_nt: TGTGCCAGCAGTCCGCAACCCCTCGCTTTGCTTTTT
cdr3_aa: CASSPQPLALLF
v_call: TRBV12-3/TRBV12-4
j_call: TRBJ2-2
clone_size: many
d_call: NA

cdr3_nt: TGTGCCAGCAGCGTCGGGGGGTCGACTAATGAAAAACTGTTTTTT
cdr3_aa: CASSVGGSTNEKLFF
v_call: TRBV9
j_call: TRBJ1-4
clone_size: few
d_call: NA

cdr3_nt: TGTGCCAGTAGTATTGTTAGGGGTGAGACCCAGTACTTC
cdr3_aa: CASSIVRGETQYF
v_call: TRBV19
j_call: TRBJ2-5
clone_size: NA
d_call: NA

cdr3_nt: TGCAGTGCTAGTTTACCGAACACCGGGGAGCTGTTTTTT
cdr3_aa: CSASLPNTGELFF
v_call: TRBV20-1
j_call: TRBJ2-2
clone_size: many
d_call: NA

cdr3_nt: TGTGCCAGCAGGGCCAACGTCCTGACTTTC
cdr3_aa: CASRANVLTF
v_call: TRBV11-2
j_call: TRBJ2-6
clone_size: NA
d_call: NA

cdr3_nt: TGCAGTGTTCATTGGGCTTCTCAAGAGACCCAGTACTTC
cdr3_aa: CSVHWASQETQYF
v_call: TRBV20-1
j_call: TRBJ2-5
clone_size: many
d_call: NA

cdr3_nt: TGTGCCAGCAGCCAAGGGCCTAGCGAGCAGTACTTC
cdr3_aa: CASSQGPSEQYF
v_call: TRBV3-1
j_call: TRBJ2-7
clone_size: NA
d_call: NA

cdr3_nt: TGTGCCAGCAGCCCGGAGGCGGGAAGGGATGAGCAGTTCTTC
cdr3_aa: CASSPEAGRDEQFF
v_call: TRBV5-4
j_call: TRBJ2-1
clone_size: few
d_call: NA

cdr3_nt: TGTGCCAGCAGCTTGACAGGGGGTCAGCCCCAGCATTTT
cdr3_aa: CASSLTGGQPQHF
v_call: TRBV5-6
j_call: TRBJ1-5
clone_size: many
d_call: TRBD1

cdr3_nt: TGCAGCGTTGGACAGGGCCGGTGGGACACCGGGGAGCTGTTTTTT
cdr3_aa: CSVGQGRWDTGELFF
v_call: TRBV29-1
j_call: TRBJ2-2
clone_size: NA
d_call: TRBD1

cdr3_nt: TGTGCCAGCAGCGCGTCGGTGGGGGGGATCTCCTACGAGCAGTACTTC
cdr3_aa: CASSASVGGISYEQYF
v_call: TRBV9
j_call: TRBJ2-7
clone_size: many
d_call: TRBD2

cdr3_nt: TGTGCCAGCAGCGTAGCTACGAGCGGGAGTGGCAATGAGCAGTTCTTC
cdr3_aa: CASSVATSGSGNEQFF
v_call: TRBV9
j_call: TRBJ2-1
clone_size: many
d_call: TRBD2

cdr3_nt: TGTGCCAGTAGTGCCGCCTGGGATGAGCAGTTCTTC
cdr3_aa: CASSAAWDEQFF
v_call: TRBV19
j_call: TRBJ2-1
clone_size: few
d_call: NA

cdr3_nt: TGTGCCAGCAGCCTTAGGAACGAGCAGTACTTC
cdr3_aa: CASSLRNEQYF
v_call: TRBV5-6
j_call: TRBJ2-7
clone_size: many
d_call: NA

cdr3_nt: TGTGCCAGCAGCCCCCTCAAATCCGGGGAGCTGTTTTTT
cdr3_aa: CASSPLKSGELFF
v_call: TRBV7-3
j_call: TRBJ2-2
clone_size: many
d_call: NA

cdr3_nt: TGTGCCAGCAGTTACTCGCGGTGGGGGGTCCGTTTCTTC
cdr3_aa: CASSYSRWGVRFF
v_call: TRBV6-2/TRBV6-3
j_call: TRBJ2-1
clone_size: many
d_call: NA